One and the same sample provided the 18 T cell receptor beta chains below, sequenced in a study of blood T cell repertoires in COVID-19. The table came from immunoSEQ multiplex PCR; TCRdb's copy has only in-frame clones and leaves some out. The sample records about 65,000 clones, approximately 93% being singletons. The source material was peripheral blood. These receptors were obtained from a man between 65 and 79 years old with active COVID-19.

This chain links TRBV12-3 or TRBV12-4 with TRBJ2-3, with D perhaps matching TRBD2 (5 bases). The ends were cut back, 3 bases at V and 2 bases at J, with 6 bases in the middle. The CDR3 is 13 residues long. CDR3: CASSLRATDTQYF. The CDR3 DNA reads as TGTGCCAGCAGTTTGCGGGCCACAGATACGCAGTATTTT.

The chain is built from TRBV7-2 and TRBJ2-7; 15 bases align to TRBD2. With 4 bases clipped from V and 6 bases from J, the junction kept 4 bases outside the gene matches. This CDR3 contains 15 residues. Looked up from germline, CDR1 is SGHTA and CDR2 is FQGNSA. In nucleotides, the CDR3 is TGTGCCAGCAGCTCGGGACTAGCGGGGGGCAGCGAGCAGTACTTC. This translates into CASSSGLAGGSEQYF.

V and J are TRBV7-9 and TRBJ1-1; weak D call: TRBD1 (6 bases). V shed 2 bases and J shed 0 bases, with 7 bases lying between them. This CDR3 contains 14 residues. Germline V lookup: CDR1 SEHNR, CDR2 FQNEAQ (reference sequence). The DNA for the CDR3 is TGTGCCAGCAGCTTACAGGGGATGAACACTGAAGCTTTCTTT. Translating it yields CASSLQGMNTEAFF.

This clone was counted a single time. CDR3 DNA: TGTGCCAGCAGTCTACTGACAGCGAATGAAGCTTTCTTT. It specifies CASSLLTANEAFF. The J gene is TRBJ1-1, the V gene TRBV12-3 or TRBV12-4; weak D call: TRBD1 (5 bases). Trimming left V 5 bases short and J 7 bases short, with 14 bases between. The CDR3 extends over 13 amino acids.

The rearrangement links TRBV10-3 to TRBJ2-7; the match to TRBD1 covers 10 bases. J was trimmed by 4 bases and V by 4 bases; bases with no gene match: 4. Germline V gene lookup returns CDR1 ENHRY and CDR2 SYGVKD. The CDR3 sequence is 14 residues long. The CDR3 DNA reads as TGTGCCATCAGTGGGACAGGGGGTCAATACGAGCAGTACTTC. This codes for CAISGTGGQYEQYF.

The chain carries TRBV20-1 and TRBJ1-6, with D tentatively TRBD1 (5 bases). Per the germline V gene, CDR1 is DFQATT and CDR2 is SNEGSKA (reference sequence). V gave up 3 bases and J gave up 7 bases, with 16 bases separating them. The CDR3 sequence is 15 residues long. CDR3 protein: CSASGGELGNSPLHF. The CDR3 DNA sequence: TGCAGTGCTAGTGGGGGGGAGCTGGGGAATTCACCCCTCCACTTT.

This clone was counted once. This chain connects TRBV2 to TRBJ2-1, with 10 nucleotides matching TRBD1. CDR1 and CDR2 (germline): SNHLY, FYNNEI. CDR3 length: 15 residues. V shed 6 bases, J shed 6 bases, and the junction held 8 bases outside the gene matches. CDR3 bases: TGTGCCAGCAGACCCGGGACAGGGGCCCCCAATGAGCAGTTCTTC. It codes for CASRPGTGAPNEQFF.

J is TRBJ2-1 and V is TRBV3-1 (or the pseudogene TRBV3-2); D gene unclear. V was trimmed by 4 bases and J by 7 bases, leaving 8 bases between them. CDR3 size: 12 residues. CDR1 is LGHDT, CDR2 YNNKEL, per germline (reference sequence). The CDR3 region is CASSPLGNEQFF. DNA for the CDR3: TGTGCCAGCAGCCCGCTAGGAAATGAGCAGTTCTTC.

The J gene is TRBJ2-5, the V gene TRBV29-1, with TRBD2 identical over 11 bases. This CDR3 is built from 14 residues. Trimming removed 6 bases from V and 5 bases from J; junction bases left unmatched: 8. The germline CDR1 and CDR2 sequences are SQVTM and ANQGSEA. This chain's CDR3 is CSVSSGGFVETQYF. Written as DNA, the CDR3 is TGCAGCGTCTCTAGCGGGGGGTTCGTCGAGACCCAGTACTTC.

This clone was counted once. The gene calls are TRBV5-8 and TRBJ1-2; 10 bases map to TRBD1. V lost 4 bases to trimming and J lost 5 bases; unmatched junction nucleotides: 5. Germline loops: CDR1 SGHTS, CDR2 YDEGEE. The CDR3 is made up of 14 amino acids. The CDR3 is CASSLGTGDYGYTF. The CDR3 nucleotides are TGTGCCAGCAGCCTGGGGACAGGGGATTATGGCTACACCTTC.

Comments on this clone: One end of the junction does not line up with germline, which may come from a read error. The CDR3 DNA sequence: TGTGCCAGCAACTTGGGCGGGGGAGCTGGAAACACCATATATTTT. Translation: CASNLGGGAGNTIYF. This chain joins TRBV5-6 and TRBJ1-3; a possible D gene is TRBD1 (5 bases). This CDR3 spans 15 amino acids. Germline assignment: CDR1 SGHDT and CDR2 YYEEEE.

The rearrangement links TRBV28 to TRBJ2-7, with a tentative D call TRBD2 (7 bases). The CDR3 runs 15 residues. Germline values: CDR1 MDHEN, CDR2 SYDVKM. The CDR3 DNA reads as TGTGCCAGCAGTCTATGGGGGGGGCCTTCCTACGAGCAGTACGTC. Its protein product is CASSLWGGPSYEQYV.

A single count supports this clone. This chain links TRBV7-9 with TRBJ1-2; possibly TRBD1 for D (6 bases). Germline CDR1 SEHNR, CDR2 FQNEAQ (reference sequence). This CDR3 region has 13 residues. Trimming took off 7 bases at V and 8 bases at J, with 17 bases between the two ends. Here the CDR3 DNA reads TGTGCCAGCAACGAGATCCAGGGGTTCGGCTACACCTTC. The encoded protein is CASNEIQGFGYTF.

The chain couples TRBV2 to TRBJ2-3; unclear D gene. The CDR3 has 15 amino acids. V gave up 6 bases and J gave up 2 bases, with 15 bases separating them. The V gene's germline CDR1 is SNHLY and CDR2 FYNNEI. The CDR3 DNA reads TGTGCCAGCAGCTCCGGTGGGCTAAACACAGATACGCAGTATTTT. Protein: CASSSGGLNTDTQYF.

Note on this clone: The sample holds other DNA sequences that translate to the same CDR3. The chain combines TRBV6-5 with TRBJ2-3; a weak D match, TRBD2 (7 bases). Trimming took off 7 bases at V and 0 bases at J, with 11 bases between the two ends. This CDR3 is built from 14 residues. CDR1 is MNHEY, CDR2 SVGAGI, per germline. CDR3: CASTRGGSTDTQYF. The CDR3 DNA reads as TGTGCCAGCACCCGCGGGGGCAGCACAGATACGCAGTATTTT.

V and J are TRBV7-8 and TRBJ1-5; D is unresolved. The CDR3 totals 17 residues. Between the trimmed V and J ends, which lost 1 base and 1 base, there was a span of 14 bases. The germline CDR1 and CDR2 sequences are SGHVS and FQNEAQ. The CDR3 sequence is CASSLGAVQTSNQPQHF. The CDR3 DNA sequence: TGTGCCAGCAGCTTAGGGGCAGTGCAAACCAGCAATCAGCCCCAGCATTTT.

The chain has TRBV5-1 and TRBJ1-2; 7 bases fit TRBD1. The germline gives CDR1 SGHRS, CDR2 YFSETQ. V dropped 3 bases and J dropped 5; count of bases not matched to a gene: 10. The CDR3 extends over 15 amino acids. The CDR3 sequence: CASSSSKGARYGYTF. For the CDR3, the DNA is TGCGCCAGCAGCTCCTCCAAGGGGGCCCGTTATGGCTACACCTTC.

The chain links TRBV28 to TRBJ2-2, with D perhaps TRBD2 (5 bases). Trimming removed 4 bases from V and 0 bases from J, with 15 bases in between. Germline V gene sequence: CDR1 MDHEN, CDR2 SYDVKM. The CDR3 covers 17 residues. For the CDR3, the DNA is TGTGCCAGCAGTTCACCCTGGGAGCCCTCGAACACCGGGGAGCTGTTTTTT. Protein: CASSSPWEPSNTGELFF.